Shown below are 10 T cell receptor beta chains from a single sample sequenced in a study of monozygotic twins with cystic fibrosis (dated by TCRdb to the early 2020s). Libraries were constructed by the immunoSEQ multiplex PCR assay. Not all clones reach the TCRdb copy of this immuneACCESS table, which keeps in-frame sequences only. Checked studies attribute under half of the gap to unresolved V genes and leave the rest unexplained. Here the sample has 14,000 or so clones; roughly nine tenths occur a single time. The ten largest clones take up approximately 0.77% of the sample. The sequenced sample was blood. These TCRs come from a boy aged 5-17 years with cystic fibrosis.

This clone was seen a single time. The chain couples TRBV5-4 to TRBJ1-1; the match to TRBD1 covers 9 bases. The V segment lost 4 bases and the J segment 5 bases; nucleotides outside the gene matches: 21. The germline gives CDR1 SGHNT, CDR2 YYREEE (reference sequence). The CDR3 has 19 amino acids. This CDR3 reads CASSHTTGGAEPPRTEAFF. CDR3 sequence (DNA): TGTGCCAGCAGCCACACCACAGGGGGCGCGGAGCCGCCGAGGACTGAAGCTTTCTTT.

The J gene is TRBJ1-5, the V gene TRBV5-6; a possible D gene is TRBD1 (5 bases). Trimming stripped 0 bases from V and 0 bases from J, with 10 bases between. The CDR3 is made up of 16 amino acids. The germline gives CDR1 SGHDT, CDR2 YYEEEE. The CDR3 protein is CASSLGGTVSNQPQHF. CDR3 nucleotide sequence: TGTGCCAGCAGCTTGGGAGGGACGGTTAGCAATCAGCCCCAGCATTTT.

J is TRBJ1-2 and V is TRBV4-1; no definite D call. CDR3 length: 13 residues. The germline V and J ends were trimmed by 0 bases and 8 bases, with 10 bases remaining between them. CDR1 MGHRA and CDR2 YSYEKL come from the germline V gene. DNA of the CDR3: TGCGCCAGCAGCCAAGATTACCGGCGGGGCTACACCTTC. This encodes CASSQDYRRGYTF.

This clone appeared a few times. The chain links TRBV7-8 to TRBJ2-7; D uncertain. This CDR3 spans 11 amino acids. The germline V gene has CDR1 SGHVS and CDR2 FQNEAQ. V was clipped by 4 bases and J by 3 bases, with 4 bases between them. CDR3: CASSSDYEQYF. CDR3 nucleotide sequence: TGTGCCAGCAGCTCGGACTACGAGCAGTACTTC.

The table lists this clone with a count of one. The chain combines TRBV9 with TRBJ2-2, with D uncertain. Germline V CDR1 and CDR2: SGDLS, YYNGEE. The CDR3 has 15 amino acids. The ends were cut back, 1 base at V and 2 bases at J, with 9 bases in the middle. The CDR3 region has the DNA TGTGCCAGCAGCGTACGGATGGGTAACACCGGGGAGCTGTTTTTT. It yields the protein CASSVRMGNTGELFF.

V and J are TRBV19 and TRBJ2-4; 7 bases are shared with TRBD2. The CDR3 length is 15 residues. Trimming removed 4 bases from V and 5 bases from J; junction bases left unmatched: 8. CDR1 is LNHDA and CDR2 is SQIVND in the germline V gene (reference sequence). In DNA, the CDR3 is TGTGCCAGTAGTACAACCGGGGGGTCTCAAAACATTCAGTACTTC. Translated: CASSTTGGSQNIQYF.

This rearrangement joins TRBV5-1 to TRBJ2-3; 7 nucleotides align to TRBD2. The CDR3 spans 14 residues. Trimming at V came to 5 bases and at J to 4 bases, leaving 7 bases not matched to a gene. The V gene's germline CDR1 is SGHRS and CDR2 YFSETQ. The CDR3 DNA reads TGCGCCAGCAGAGCGGGAACCGGCCCAGATACGCAGTATTTT. The encoded protein is CASRAGTGPDTQYF.

In its sample, this clone was seen once. The chain couples TRBV10-3 to TRBJ1-1; possible D gene TRBD1, 5 bases. Trimming took 10 bases from V and 4 from J, leaving 16 bases between them. The CDR3 totals 13 residues. CDR1 and CDR2 from the germline V gene are ENHRY and SYGVKD. This CDR3 reads CATDPGGGTEAFF. The CDR3 DNA is TGTGCCACAGACCCTGGGGGGGGCACTGAAGCTTTCTTT.

The V call is TRBV6-1, the J call TRBJ2-1; 9 nucleotides match TRBD2. Germline values: CDR1 MNHNS, CDR2 SASEGT. CDR3 length equals 15 residues. The J segment lost 4 bases and the V segment lost 4 bases, leaving 5 bases of the junction unmatched. The CDR3 nucleotides are TGTGCCAGCAGTGCCCTAGCGGGAAATTACAATGAGCAGTTCTTC. Amino acids: CASSALAGNYNEQFF.

The chain links TRBV5-1 to TRBJ1-1; TRBD1 matches 9 bases. The germline V gene has CDR1 SGHRS and CDR2 YFSETQ. The CDR3 has 16 residues. Trimming cost V 3 bases and J 5 bases; bases outside gene matches: 11. The CDR3 DNA is TGCGCCAGCAGCTATCTTACCGGGACAGGGAGTACTGAAGCTTTCTTT. It codes for CASSYLTGTGSTEAFF.